This T cell receptor beta chain was observed in a study of T-cell memory formation after mild COVID-19 (dated by TCRdb to 2020 to 2023). Regarding the study in general: Most TCR sequence clusters were specific to one of the two donors. T-cell clones expanding and contracting after mild COVID-19 in two donors were tracked by longitudinal TCRalpha and TCRbeta repertoire sequencing. Two young, previously healthy adult volunteers made up the cohort, one male and one female. What the study reported, not specific to this receptor: Some responding clones were found in pre-infection memory, which suggests that pre-existing cross-reactive memory T cells took part in the SARS-CoV-2 response. Contracting CD4+ clones appeared mostly in the CM and EM memory subsets, whereas CD8+ clones were enriched in EMRA. Whether the second-wave clones peaking on day 37 were SARS-CoV-2 specific was not confirmed. Only a couple of mild cases were covered by the study, and larger cohorts that include severe cases with pre-infection samples were considered necessary. From day 15 to 85, contracting clones showed balanced CD4/CD8 phenotypes, whereas a second wave of clones that expanded from day 15 to 37 leaned towards CD4+.

Ficoll-Paque density gradient centrifugation was used to isolate PBMCs. Instrument used: Illumina NovaSeq 6000. TCRalpha and TCRbeta cDNA libraries were constructed by 5'RACE with constant-segment primers, with sample barcodes and unique molecular identifiers being introduced. Trizol reagent was used to extract RNA from every sample. Amplification of the libraries took two PCR steps, and the second step added a second sample barcode plus Illumina TruSeq adapters. Libraries were sequenced on an Illumina NovaSeq with 2 x 150 bp paired-end reads. The source study handled its data this way. Demultiplexing of reads and collapsing into UMI-guided consensus sequences were performed with migec v1.2.7. Using mixcr v2.1.11, UMI consensuses were aligned to TRA and TRB V and J templates and then assembled into clonotypes. Clonotypes were classified as expanded or contracted when called significant by both edgeR and NoisET, with noise models trained on biological replicates. For edgeR calls, the thresholds were a false discovery rate-adjusted p below 0.01 and a log2 fold-change of 1. PCA with hierarchical clustering of max-normalized trajectories of the 1000 most abundant clonotypes was used as exploratory dynamics analysis. Separately sequenced CD4+ and CD8+ repertoires were used to assign a CD4 or CD8 phenotype to each responding clone. Clones were called with MiXCR by TCRdb after fastp trimmed the public reads at Q25, and only in-frame beta chains were retained. When rows share a CDR3 protein, they turn into one entry using the most common DNA and genes. These V and J calls originate from TCRdb's pipeline instead of the authors' own analysis. For this sample there are 340,000 or so distinct CDR3 sequences; 13% appear just once. The ten largest clones capture roughly 23% of the sample.

Between the V and J ends, shortened by 4 bases and 2 bases respectively, the junction contains 7 bases. Sequences SGHRS (CDR1) and YFSETQ (CDR2) are obtained from the germline V gene. The CDR3 goes from the cysteine to the phenylalanine over 13 residues. The read is trimmed to its CDR3 DNA, 39 bases read in frame from base 1. As to this clonotype: Its antigen has not been determined. It has no much larger one-base neighbor in the sample; base qualities were not kept.

The receptor chain draws on TRBV5-1 and TRBJ1-3; a weak D assignment points to TRBD1 (5 bases agree). Sequences were obtained from PBMCs or a T cell subset sorted from them (not recorded which). The clonotype was recovered from a young man who had mild COVID-19 (a few samples of this study predate the infection). The sample titles of this study are shuffled in the database, so cell type and time point are left out; the donor was told from shared clones. The DNA is as follows: TGCGCCAGCAGCCAGGGAACTGGAAACACCATATATTTT. Translated, this gives CASSQGTGNTIYF.